The clone carrying this T cell receptor beta chain was seen only a few times. This CDR3 has 16 amino acids. V shed 5 bases and J shed 2 bases, with 18 bases lying between them. The data belong to a study of blood T cells in healthy people across ages. Using a J-beta primer mix together with a sample-barcoded 5' primer, a second PCR was run for roughly 7 to 12 cycles. TCRdb re-called the 5' RACE reads with MiXCR, one entry per CDR3 protein. The sample lists about 1.7 million distinct CDR3 sequences; approximately 30% were seen once. The V gene is TRBV12-3 or TRBV12-4, the J gene TRBJ1-2, with a weak D call TRBD1 (5 bases). Sequenced material: blood. The sequence was collected from a woman in her 30s in good health. CDR3 nucleotide sequence: TGTGCCAGCAGTGGGGAGGGGCGGAGTGGGAACTATGGCTACACCTTC. It translates to CASSGEGRSGNYGYTF.